A single T cell receptor (beta chain) is shown here with its context. A Seattle source enrolled patients during active infection and followed them longitudinally. This sample was included in a study of blood T cell repertoires in COVID-19. Across the study: Researchers got acute and convalescent COVID-19 samples from the United States, Italy and Spain. Sources were T cells, B-cell-depleted T cells, or PBMCs; the material itself was cDNA or gDNA.

The authors' processing: From reference gene primer amplification, estimates of nucleated cell counts were derived. Generated by immunoSEQ multiplex PCR, the TCRdb table keeps only in-frame clones and is missing some. V, J and clone size are taken as reported in that table, and D and trimming were inferred from the DNA itself. Counted here are under 550,000 clones, 70% to 90% occurring once; the ten biggest clones make up 0.65% to 1%. The V gene's germline CDR1 is KGHSH and CDR2 LQKENI. The CDR3 is 15 amino acids. V lost 6 bases, J lost 5 bases, and 5 bases stayed unmatched. Sequenced material: peripheral blood. This TCR was sampled from a man aged 18 to 29 with COVID-19, enrolled during active disease. This chain connects TRBV18 to TRBJ2-1, with 12 bases lining up with TRBD2. The DNA of the CDR3 is TGTGCCAGCTCGCCTCGGACTAGCGGGGACAATGAGCAGTTCTTC. Translating it yields CASSPRTSGDNEQFF.